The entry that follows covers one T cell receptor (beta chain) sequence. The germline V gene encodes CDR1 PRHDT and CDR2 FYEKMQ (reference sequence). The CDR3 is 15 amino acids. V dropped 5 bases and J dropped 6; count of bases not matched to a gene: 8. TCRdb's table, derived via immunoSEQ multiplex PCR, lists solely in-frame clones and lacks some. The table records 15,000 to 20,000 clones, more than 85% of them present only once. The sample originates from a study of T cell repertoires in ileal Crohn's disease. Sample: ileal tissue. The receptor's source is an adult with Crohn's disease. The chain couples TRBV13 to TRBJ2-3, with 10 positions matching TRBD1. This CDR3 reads CASSASDRGGDTQYF. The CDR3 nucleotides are TGTGCCAGCAGCGCGTCGGACAGGGGGGGGGATACGCAGTATTTT.